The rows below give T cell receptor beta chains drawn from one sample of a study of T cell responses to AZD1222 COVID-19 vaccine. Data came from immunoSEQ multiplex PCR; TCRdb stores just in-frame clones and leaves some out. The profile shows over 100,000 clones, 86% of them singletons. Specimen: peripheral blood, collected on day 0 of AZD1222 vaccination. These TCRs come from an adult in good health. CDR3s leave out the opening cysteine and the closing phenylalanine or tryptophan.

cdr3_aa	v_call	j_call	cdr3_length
ASSTSDSHNEYEKLF	TRBV18	TRBJ1-4	15
ASSSGSGANVLT	TRBV6-5	TRBJ2-6	12
ASSVGLGANVLT	TRBV9	TRBJ2-6	12
ASSLGLMVYEQY	TRBV28	TRBJ2-7	12
ASSLISNSPLH	TRBV7-2	TRBJ1-6	11
ASSPQTFTGGPPPDTQY	TRBV7-2	TRBJ2-3	17
SAGRGGLGNTIY	TRBV29-1	TRBJ1-3	12
SESGQPGVGYT	TRBV29-1	TRBJ1-2	11
ASSSRQHGYT	TRBV6-5	TRBJ1-2	10
ASSPGTGLNNEQF	TRBV18	TRBJ2-1	13
ASHSRTRNTGELF	TRBV6-5	TRBJ2-2	13
ASSPPVGETQY	TRBV18	TRBJ2-5	11